A single sample gave rise to the 30 T cell receptor beta chains below, sequenced in a study of T cells in Graves' hyperthyroidism and ophthalmopathy (dated by TCRdb to about 2019). The library was made by multiplex PCR. The sample was run on an Illumina HiSeq 2000. TCR beta CDR3 regions were amplified from RNA transcripts. For the first round of RT-PCR on the TCR CDR3, the HTBI primer set was used together with the Qiagen OneStep RT-PCR kit. TCRdb's own reprocessing of the public reads used fastp at Q25 and MiXCR and kept productive beta chains. When rows share a CDR3 protein, they turn into one entry using the most common DNA and genes. For this sample the table gives about 620,000 distinct CDR3 sequences, of which 15% to 20% were detected only once. The top ten hold 3.5% to 4% of the sample. Sample: blood. These receptors all stem from a woman in her 30s with Graves' hyperthyroidism.

This clonotype was detected a few times. The chain recombines TRBV14 with TRBJ1-3; D ambiguous. This CDR3 spans 13 amino acids. Between the trimmed V and J ends, which lost 3 bases and 5 bases, there was a span of 8 bases. Germline V lookup: CDR1 SGHDN, CDR2 FVKESK. The CDR3 nucleotides read TGTGCCAGCAGCCAGGTACAACGAAACACCATATATTTT. It codes for CASSQVQRNTIYF.

The V gene is TRBV7-2, the J gene TRBJ2-3; 10 bases are shared with TRBD2. The germline V gene has CDR1 SGHTA and CDR2 FQGNSA. This CDR3 is 16 amino acids long. Unmatched junction bases numbered 7, after V lost 5 bases and J lost 2 bases. CDR3 sequence reads: CASSPWTSGHTDTQYF. The CDR3 DNA reads as TGTGCCAGCAGCCCCTGGACTAGCGGTCACACAGATACGCAGTATTTT.

This clonotype was recorded at least ten times. The rearrangement uses TRBV19 and TRBJ1-5; D is perhaps TRBD1 (6 bases). The CDR3 runs to 15 residues. The V end was cut by 3 bases, the J end by 3 bases, with 12 bases between. Germline-derived CDR1 and CDR2 are LNHDA and SQIVND (reference sequence). The CDR3: CASSISGQTNQPQHF. DNA for the CDR3: TGTGCCAGTAGTATCAGCGGACAGACCAATCAGCCCCAGCATTTT.

There are a few counts of this clonotype. The chain employs TRBV6-1 and TRBJ2-2, with TRBD1 identical over 9 bases. This CDR3 comprises 15 residues. CDR1 and CDR2 (germline): MNHNS, SASEGT. V gave up 5 bases and J gave up 6 bases; unmatched junction bases: 7. This CDR3 reads CASSQDRGNSGELFF. CDR3 bases: TGTGCCAGCAGTCAGGACAGGGGAAACTCCGGGGAGCTGTTTTTT.

This clonotype occurred many times. This chain links TRBV28 with TRBJ1-2; 7 bases map to TRBD1. CDR3 size: 13 residues. Germline V gives CDR1 MDHEN, CDR2 SYDVKM. V gave up 4 bases and J gave up 4 bases; unmatched junction bases: 3. CDR3: CASSYRGGYGYTF. The DNA for the CDR3 is TGTGCCAGCAGTTACAGGGGAGGCTATGGCTACACCTTC.

In its sample, this clonotype was seen once. This chain links TRBV27 with TRBJ2-2, with D possibly being TRBD2 (5 bases). With 1 base removed from V and 9 bases from J, the gap between germline ends came to 9 bases. Germline V gene lookup returns CDR1 MNHEY and CDR2 SMNVEV (reference sequence). The CDR3 length is 13 residues. The CDR3 bases are TGTGCCAGCAGTTTATTTGGAGGCTGGGAGCTGTTTTTT. Its translation is CASSLFGGWELFF.

In this sample, this clonotype turned up a few times. V gene TRBV29-1 combines with J gene TRBJ2-1; TRBD2 matches 9 bases. Per the germline V gene, CDR1 is SQVTM and CDR2 is ANQGSEA. This CDR3 has 16 residues. V was clipped by 3 bases and J by 8 bases; unmatched bases: 14. The CDR3 coding sequence is TGCAGCGTTGATGGTAGCGGGAGTGTTCAGAAAGATGAGCAGTTCTTC. The encoded protein is CSVDGSGSVQKDEQFF.

The chain is built from TRBV7-9 and TRBJ2-1; TRBD2 aligns across 9 bases. Germline V gene lookup returns CDR1 SEHNR and CDR2 FQNEAQ (reference sequence). Trimming took 3 bases from V and 4 from J; bases not matched to a gene: 4. The CDR3 spans 15 residues. The CDR3, as DNA: TGTGCCAGCAGCTTCTCCAGCGGGAGGTACAATGAGCAGTTCTTC. Translated, it gives CASSFSSGRYNEQFF.

The CDR3 DNA reads TGTGCCAGCAGTCCTCTAGCGGGAGGGGACGAGCAGTACTTC. Amino acid sequence: CASSPLAGGDEQYF. The V call is TRBV27, the J call TRBJ2-7; TRBD2 matches at 12 bases. CDR1 and CDR2 from the germline V gene are MNHEY and SMNVEV (reference sequence). This CDR3 comprises 14 residues. V was pared by 5 bases and J by 5 bases, with 4 bases of the junction left unmatched.

This chain joins TRBV12-3 or TRBV12-4 and TRBJ1-4; possible D gene TRBD1, 5 bases. CDR3 size: 14 residues. V dropped 7 bases and J dropped 6 bases, with 15 bases sitting between them. The CDR3 DNA sequence: TGTGCCAGCATCTCGGGGGGGTTAGATGAAAAACTGTTTTTT. It specifies CASISGGLDEKLFF.

This clonotype was seen many times. This sequence joins TRBV2 and TRBJ2-1; 10 nucleotides align to TRBD1. This CDR3 region has 14 residues. CDR1 and CDR2 (germline): SNHLY, FYNNEI. With V trimmed by 11 bases and J by 7 bases, 11 bases remained unmatched. The CDR3 sequence: CADTRDRGGNEQFF. The CDR3 DNA follows: TGTGCCGACACCCGGGACAGGGGTGGGAATGAGCAGTTCTTC. Full variable domain (outside the CDR3, taken from reference TRBV2 and TRBJ2-1): EPEVTQTPSHQVTQMGQEVILRCVPISNHLYFYWYRQILGQKVEFLVSFYNNEISEKSEIFDDQFSVERPDGSNFTLKIRSTKLEDSAMYFCADTRDRGGNEQFFGPGTRLTVL.

The sample holds a few counts of this clonotype. V and J are TRBV6-1 and TRBJ2-3; D perhaps matches TRBD2 (6 bases). The CDR3 runs 15 residues. Per germline, CDR1 MNHNS and CDR2 SASEGT. Trimming stripped 0 bases from V and 3 bases from J, with 10 bases between. The CDR3 reads CASSEARGETDTQYF. The CDR3 DNA sequence: TGTGCCAGCAGTGAAGCGCGGGGAGAAACAGATACGCAGTATTTT.

This clonotype was found a few times. The chain joins TRBV20-1 to TRBJ1-2; D gene ambiguous. Trimming stripped 5 bases from V and 5 bases from J, with 12 bases between. The CDR3 is 12 residues long. The germline V gene encodes CDR1 DFQATT and CDR2 SNEGSKA (reference sequence). CDR3 in DNA: TGCAGTGCTCCCCCGATTGGATATGGCTACACCTTC. Its protein product is CSAPPIGYGYTF.

This clonotype was observed many times. The J gene is TRBJ2-7, the V gene TRBV5-1; 7 bases are shared with TRBD1. Germline CDR1 reads SGHRS; CDR2 reads YFSETQ. Trimming at V came to 5 bases and at J to 0 bases, leaving 5 bases not matched to a gene. The CDR3 has 14 residues. Here the CDR3 DNA reads TGCGCCAGCAGGGCCGGGACAGCCTCCTACGAGCAGTACTTC. Protein sequence: CASRAGTASYEQYF.

The CDR3 region has the DNA TGTGCCAGCATCGACAGCCCCTCTGGGGCCAACGTCCTGACTTTC. Encoded protein: CASIDSPSGANVLTF. This chain connects TRBV28 to TRBJ2-6; a weak D match, TRBD1 (5 bases). The CDR3 covers 15 residues. V was cut by 7 bases and J by 0 bases, with 10 bases left in between. Germline CDR1 and CDR2: MDHEN and SYDVKM.

This clonotype was seen ten or more times. The J gene is TRBJ1-1, the V gene TRBV19, with 8 bases aligning to TRBD1. CDR3 length equals 13 residues. The V gene's germline CDR1 is LNHDA and CDR2 SQIVND (reference sequence). The trim removed 5 bases at V and 5 bases at J, leaving 4 bases unmatched. CDR3 residues: CASSVDRETEAFF. CDR3 sequence (DNA): TGTGCCAGTAGTGTGGACAGGGAGACTGAAGCTTTCTTT.

This clonotype has a handful of counts. The chain couples TRBV20-1 to TRBJ2-1; 8 positions agree with TRBD2. This CDR3 has 19 amino acids. Germline loops: CDR1 DFQATT, CDR2 SNEGSKA (reference sequence). Trimming at V came to 2 bases and at J to 10 bases, leaving 25 bases not matched to a gene. In DNA, the CDR3 is TGCAGTGCTAGAACCGGAACGGGAGGGCCTCAACATGGCTTCGGGGAGCAGTTCTTC. Its translation: CSARTGTGGPQHGFGEQFF.

Many counts were recorded for this clonotype. The rearrangement links TRBV20-1 to TRBJ2-2; 9 bases are shared with TRBD1. Germline loops: CDR1 DFQATT, CDR2 SNEGSKA (reference sequence). The ends lost 3 bases at V and 2 bases at J; junction bases unmatched: 4. This CDR3 comprises 15 residues. The CDR3 nucleotides read TGCAGTGCTAGCGCACAGGGGGCTAACACCGGGGAGCTGTTTTTT. Translated: CSASAQGANTGELFF.

This clonotype was observed at least ten times. The chain couples TRBV28 to TRBJ2-1; no clear D. V lost 3 bases to trimming and J lost 3 bases, with 12 bases between them. The CDR3 is made up of 15 amino acids. Germline-derived CDR1 and CDR2 are MDHEN and SYDVKM. The CDR3 nucleotides are TGTGCCAGCAGTTTGGCAGCTCCGATCTACAATGAGCAGTTCTTC. Encoded protein: CASSLAAPIYNEQFF.

This sequence joins TRBV20-1 and TRBJ2-7; D gene ambiguous. V was pared by 3 bases and J by 0 bases, with 9 bases between. This CDR3 contains 13 residues. CDR1 and CDR2 from the germline V gene are DFQATT and SNEGSKA (reference sequence). In DNA form, the CDR3 reads TGCAGTGCTAGTAAGGACCTCTCCTACGAGCAGTACTTC. This encodes CSASKDLSYEQYF.

This clonotype appeared a few times. The V and J genes are TRBV19 and TRBJ2-1; the D gene is possibly TRBD2 (6 bases). The V gene's germline CDR1 is LNHDA and CDR2 SQIVND (reference sequence). The CDR3 has 16 amino acids. V was trimmed by 4 bases and J by 2 bases, leaving 15 bases between them. Written as DNA, the CDR3 is TGTGCCAGTAGTAAAGATCCGGGACTCGCCTACAATGAGCAGTTCTTC. Its protein product is CASSKDPGLAYNEQFF. Full variable domain (rest looked up from reference TRBV19 and TRBJ2-1): DGGITQSPKYLFRKEGQNVTLSCEQNLNHDAMYWYRQDPGQGLRLIYYSQIVNDFQKGDIAEGYSVSREKKESFPLTVTSAQKNPTAFYLCASSKDPGLAYNEQFFGPGTRLTVL.

The chain is built from TRBV11-2 and TRBJ2-5, with TRBD2 matching over 10 bases. Germline loops: CDR1 SGHAT, CDR2 FQNNGV. V was pared by 5 bases and J by 5 bases, with 14 bases of the junction left unmatched. The CDR3 extends over 17 amino acids. For the CDR3, the DNA is TGTGCCAGCAGCAGGACTAGCGGCATGCCCTCGGTTGAGACCCAGTACTTC. Translating it yields CASSRTSGMPSVETQYF.

This clonotype was observed many times. The chain carries TRBV12-3 or TRBV12-4 and TRBJ1-2; the D gene is possibly TRBD1 (6 bases). Trimming took off 1 base at V and 8 bases at J, with 14 bases between the two ends. CDR3 length equals 14 residues. Here the CDR3 reads CASSLVPGARGYTF. In nucleotides, the CDR3 is TGTGCCAGCAGTTTAGTGCCGGGGGCGAGAGGCTACACCTTC.

The chain employs TRBV12-3 or TRBV12-4 and TRBJ1-1; D call uncertain. This CDR3 comprises 13 residues. V lost 4 bases to trimming and J lost 2 bases, with 8 bases between them. The CDR3 loop reads CASSSQDNTEAFF. CDR3 in DNA: TGTGCCAGCAGTTCTCAGGATAACACTGAAGCTTTCTTT.

CDR3 nucleotides: TGCGCCAGCAGCCAAGCGCCACCTTCCGGACTAGCGGGAGGTCAGGTTGAGCAGTTCTTC. It encodes CASSQAPPSGLAGGQVEQFF. This chain connects TRBV4-1 to TRBJ2-1; 14 bases map to TRBD2. From germline, CDR1 is MGHRA and CDR2 YSYEKL. CDR3 length: 20 amino acids. The V and J ends lost 1 base and 9 bases, in that order; junction bases with no gene match: 17.

This clonotype was seen at least ten times. Compared with germline, one end of the junction differs, possibly owing to a read error. The chain couples TRBV11-2 to TRBJ2-3, with 11 bases fitting TRBD2. Germline CDR1 SGHAT, CDR2 FQNNGV. The CDR3 covers 15 residues. The CDR3 region has the DNA TGTGCCAGCGGCTTACTAGCGGGAGAAGGGGATACGCAGTATTTT. Protein sequence: CASGLLAGEGDTQYF. The full variable domain, its missing parts supplied by reference TRBV11-2 and TRBJ2-3, is EAGVAQSPRYKIIEKRQSVAFWCNPISGHATLYWYQQILGQGPKLLIQFQNNGVVDDSQLPKDRFSAERLKGVDSTLKIQPAKLEDSAVYLCASGLLAGEGDTQYFGPGTRLTVL.

This clonotype was seen at least ten times. The rearrangement links TRBV20-1 to TRBJ2-1; 8 positions agree with TRBD2. Germline V lookup: CDR1 DFQATT, CDR2 SNEGSKA (reference sequence). Trimming at V came to 5 bases and at J to 2 bases, leaving 8 bases not matched to a gene. CDR3 size: 15 residues. The CDR3 here is CSADKQLAAYNEQFF. In DNA form, the CDR3 reads TGCAGTGCTGATAAACAACTAGCGGCCTACAATGAGCAGTTCTTC.

This clonotype was found many times. This sequence joins TRBV28 and TRBJ2-1; the match to TRBD2 covers 7 bases. The germline V gene encodes CDR1 MDHEN and CDR2 SYDVKM. This CDR3 is built from 16 residues. Trimming at V came to 7 bases and at J to 9 bases, leaving 18 bases not matched to a gene. The DNA of the CDR3 is TGTGCCAGCATCGAGGGGTGGACTAGGAGGTCTGGTGAGCAGTTCTTC. Translating gives CASIEGWTRRSGEQFF.

In its sample, this clonotype was seen a few times. An end of the junction differs from the germline gene, which may be a read error. The chain links TRBV12-3 or TRBV12-4 to TRBJ1-4; TRBD1 matches 9 bases. There are 13 residues in the CDR3. Here the CDR3 reads CASSPRRTGELYF. In nucleotides, the CDR3 is TGTGCCAGCAGCCCTAGGAGGACAGGGGAACTGTATTTT.

This clonotype was seen only a few times. The J gene is TRBJ1-6, the V gene TRBV20-1; the match to TRBD1 covers 10 bases. V was pared by 6 bases and J by 9 bases, with 20 bases of the junction left unmatched. The CDR3 covers 18 residues. The germline V gene has CDR1 DFQATT and CDR2 SNEGSKA (reference sequence). In DNA form, the CDR3 reads TGCAGTGCCACGACAGGGGGCTTTGTCCGGTCGGGAATTTCACCCCTCCACTTT. Translated, it gives CSATTGGFVRSGISPLHF.